A selection of T cell receptor beta chains follows, all from one sample in a study of blood T cell repertoires in COVID-19. Sequencing used immunoSEQ multiplex PCR; TCRdb keeps in-frame clones, though not all of them. The sample lists about 120,000 clones; approximately 81% were seen once. Source material: peripheral blood. These receptors were taken from a middle-aged man with active or convalescent COVID-19. The CDR3 runs from the conserved cysteine through the conserved F or W. D genes are given only for firm matches. Not every row has a clone size; where given, it reads once, few, many or a size class.

j_gene: TRBJ2-3; d_gene: .; v_gene: TRBV5-4; abundance: .; CDR3nt: TGTGCCAGCAGCCCCTTCGCCTCGATAGCAGATACGCAGTATTTT; CDR3aa: CASSPFASIADTQYF
j_gene: TRBJ2-3; d_gene: .; v_gene: TRBV29-1; abundance: few; CDR3nt: TGCAGCGGCCGGGAGAAGTTGACAGATACGCAGTATTTT; CDR3aa: CSGREKLTDTQYF
j_gene: TRBJ1-2; d_gene: TRBD1; v_gene: TRBV19; abundance: .; CDR3nt: TGTGCCAGTAGTACGACAGGGGAGTTAGGGCATGGCTACACCTTC; CDR3aa: CASSTTGELGHGYTF
j_gene: TRBJ2-6; d_gene: .; v_gene: TRBV3-1/TRBV3-2; abundance: .; CDR3nt: TGTGCCAGCAGCCTTGGAGCCGGGGCCAACGTCCTGACTTTC; CDR3aa: CASSLGAGANVLTF
j_gene: TRBJ1-3; d_gene: .; v_gene: TRBV28; abundance: .; CDR3nt: TGTGCCAGCAGGCAAACAGGGAACGGAAACACCATATATTTT; CDR3aa: CASRQTGNGNTIYF
j_gene: TRBJ1-2; d_gene: .; v_gene: TRBV2; abundance: .; CDR3nt: TGTGCCAGCACCCGAGAGGCCTCAGGGTTCTATGGCTACACCTTC; CDR3aa: CASTREASGFYGYTF
j_gene: TRBJ2-7; d_gene: TRBD2; v_gene: TRBV3-1/TRBV3-2; abundance: .; CDR3nt: TGTGCCAGCAGCCAAGGCCCGAGCGGGGGCCGTGAGCAGTACTTC; CDR3aa: CASSQGPSGGREQYF
j_gene: TRBJ1-4; d_gene: .; v_gene: TRBV19; abundance: .; CDR3nt: TGTGCCAGTAGCCCCGGACTAACGGCAGGGAATGAAAAACTGTTTTTT; CDR3aa: CASSPGLTAGNEKLFF
j_gene: TRBJ2-2; d_gene: TRBD2; v_gene: TRBV6-5; abundance: few; CDR3nt: TGTGCCAGCACTTCGGGGGGGCACACCGGGGAGCTGTTTTTT; CDR3aa: CASTSGGHTGELFF
j_gene: TRBJ1-4; d_gene: TRBD1; v_gene: TRBV5-1; abundance: .; CDR3nt: TGCGCCAGCAGCTGGGGGACAGGGGGCGATGAAAAACTGTTTTTT; CDR3aa: CASSWGTGGDEKLFF
j_gene: TRBJ1-2; d_gene: TRBD1; v_gene: TRBV6-6; abundance: .; CDR3nt: TGTGCCAGCAGTTACGACAGGGGTGGCTACACCTTC; CDR3aa: CASSYDRGGYTF
j_gene: TRBJ2-3; d_gene: .; v_gene: TRBV5-1; abundance: .; CDR3nt: TGCGCCAGCAGCCGAGCGGCCCCCGGGACTGGTACGCAGTATTTT; CDR3aa: CASSRAAPGTGTQYF
j_gene: TRBJ2-4; d_gene: TRBD2; v_gene: TRBV9; abundance: .; CDR3nt: TGTGCCAGCAGCGTAGGGATTGCTACTAGCGGCATACTAGCCAAAAACATTCAGTACTTC; CDR3aa: CASSVGIATSGILAKNIQYF
j_gene: TRBJ1-2; d_gene: TRBD1; v_gene: TRBV2; abundance: .; CDR3nt: TGTGCCAGCAGTGGGGACAGCGACTATGGCTACACCTTC; CDR3aa: CASSGDSDYGYTF
j_gene: TRBJ2-7; d_gene: TRBD1; v_gene: TRBV15; abundance: few; CDR3nt: TGTGCCACCAGCGCGGGACAGGGTTCCTACGAGCAGTACTTC; CDR3aa: CATSAGQGSYEQYF
j_gene: TRBJ2-5; d_gene: TRBD1; v_gene: TRBV9; abundance: .; CDR3nt: TGTGCCAGCAGTGGACAGGGCCAAGAGACCCAGTACTTC; CDR3aa: CASSGQGQETQYF
j_gene: TRBJ1-5; d_gene: .; v_gene: TRBV30; abundance: once; CDR3nt: TGTGCCTGGAGTGGAGGGTGGGATGGATTTGGCAATCAGCCCCAGCATTTT; CDR3aa: CAWSGGWDGFGNQPQHF
j_gene: TRBJ2-5; d_gene: TRBD2; v_gene: TRBV7-9; abundance: .; CDR3nt: TGTGCCAGCGGGACTAGCGGGGCCCACCTGGAGACCCAGTACTTC; CDR3aa: CASGTSGAHLETQYF
j_gene: TRBJ1-1; d_gene: .; v_gene: TRBV3-1/TRBV3-2; abundance: .; CDR3nt: TGTGCCAGCAGCCAAGAGGGCGGGGGCCGGACTGAAGCTTTCTTT; CDR3aa: CASSQEGGGRTEAFF
j_gene: TRBJ2-4; d_gene: .; v_gene: TRBV4-1; abundance: .; CDR3nt: TGCGCCCGCCGCCAGGGGGGGGTACCGGGACGGTTACTTTTAGCCAAAAACATTCAGTACTTC; CDR3aa: CARRQGGVPGRLLLAKNIQYF
j_gene: TRBJ1-1; d_gene: .; v_gene: TRBV4-1; abundance: .; CDR3nt: TGCGCCAGCAGCCAAGTAGGGGGGGCCCGAACTGAAGCTTTCTTT; CDR3aa: CASSQVGGARTEAFF
j_gene: TRBJ1-4; d_gene: TRBD1; v_gene: TRBV27; abundance: .; CDR3nt: TGTGCCAGCAGTAGGCGACAGGGGCCAACTAATGAAAAACTGTTTTTT; CDR3aa: CASSRRQGPTNEKLFF
j_gene: TRBJ2-7; d_gene: .; v_gene: TRBV6-6; abundance: .; CDR3nt: TGTGCCAGCAGTCCACTAGCTTCAAGCTCCTACGAGCAGTACTTC; CDR3aa: CASSPLASSSYEQYF
j_gene: TRBJ2-1; d_gene: TRBD1; v_gene: TRBV7-9; abundance: .; CDR3nt: TGTGCCAGCAGCAACACAGGGGTCAATGAGCAGTTCTTC; CDR3aa: CASSNTGVNEQFF
j_gene: TRBJ1-1; d_gene: TRBD1; v_gene: TRBV2; abundance: once; CDR3nt: TGTGCCAGCAGGGGACAGACTGAAGCTTTCTTT; CDR3aa: CASRGQTEAFF
j_gene: TRBJ2-1; d_gene: .; v_gene: TRBV7-8; abundance: .; CDR3nt: TGTGCCAGCAGCCTTCTTACAGGGTACAATGAGCAGTTCTTC; CDR3aa: CASSLLTGYNEQFF
j_gene: TRBJ1-4; d_gene: TRBD1; v_gene: TRBV6-2/TRBV6-3; abundance: few; CDR3nt: TGTGCCAGCAGTCATTTGGACAGGGTAAAGGAAAAACTGTTTTTT; CDR3aa: CASSHLDRVKEKLFF
j_gene: TRBJ1-5; d_gene: .; v_gene: TRBV24-1; abundance: .; CDR3nt: TGTGCCACCAGTGTCACAGGGTATAGCAATCAGCCCCAGCATTTT; CDR3aa: CATSVTGYSNQPQHF
j_gene: TRBJ2-1; d_gene: TRBD2; v_gene: TRBV15; abundance: once; CDR3nt: TGTGCCACCAGCAGGGATTCGACTAGCGGGGGGAATGAGCAGTTCTTC; CDR3aa: CATSRDSTSGGNEQFF
j_gene: TRBJ2-7; d_gene: .; v_gene: TRBV2; abundance: .; CDR3nt: TGTGCCAGCAGCCCCGGAGAGGCACCCTTCGAGCAGTACTTC; CDR3aa: CASSPGEAPFEQYF
j_gene: TRBJ2-1; d_gene: TRBD2; v_gene: TRBV11-2; abundance: .; CDR3nt: TGTGCCAGCAGCTTCAGACTAGCGGGAGACAATGAGCAGTTCTTC; CDR3aa: CASSFRLAGDNEQFF
j_gene: TRBJ2-1; d_gene: TRBD2; v_gene: TRBV27; abundance: .; CDR3nt: TGTGCCAGCACGGGACTAGCGGGAAATCGTGAGCAGTTCTTC; CDR3aa: CASTGLAGNREQFF
j_gene: TRBJ2-5; d_gene: TRBD2; v_gene: TRBV7-2; abundance: .; CDR3nt: TGTGCCAGCAGCTTAGCTCCTATGAGACTAGCGGTCCAAGAGACCCAGTACTTC; CDR3aa: CASSLAPMRLAVQETQYF
j_gene: TRBJ1-2; d_gene: .; v_gene: TRBV5-6; abundance: once; CDR3nt: TGTGCCAGCAGCTCGGCAGGGATGGCTATTGGCTACACCTTC; CDR3aa: CASSSAGMAIGYTF
j_gene: TRBJ1-6; d_gene: .; v_gene: TRBV28; abundance: .; CDR3nt: TGTGCCAGCAGTCCTCTGGAGGCGACTTCACCCCTCCACTTT; CDR3aa: CASSPLEATSPLHF
j_gene: TRBJ1-1; d_gene: TRBD1; v_gene: TRBV4-3; abundance: .; CDR3nt: TGCGCCAGCAGCCGGACAGGGTACGGGTCGACTGAAGCTTTCTTT; CDR3aa: CASSRTGYGSTEAFF
j_gene: TRBJ2-1; d_gene: TRBD2; v_gene: TRBV24-1; abundance: .; CDR3nt: TGTGCCACCAGTGATCCCGGGGCGGGGACTAGCGGGGGCAATGAGCAGTTCTTC; CDR3aa: CATSDPGAGTSGGNEQFF
j_gene: TRBJ2-1; d_gene: TRBD2; v_gene: TRBV5-1; abundance: .; CDR3nt: TGCGCCAGCAGCCCGCGACTAGCGGGGGGGTCAAATGAGCAGTTCTTC; CDR3aa: CASSPRLAGGSNEQFF
j_gene: TRBJ2-1; d_gene: .; v_gene: TRBV7-3; abundance: .; CDR3nt: TGTGCCAGCAGCTCCCAGGGATCGAGCTCCTACAATGAGCAGTTCTTC; CDR3aa: CASSSQGSSSYNEQFF
j_gene: TRBJ2-2; d_gene: .; v_gene: TRBV11-3; abundance: once; CDR3nt: TGTGCCAGCAGCTTAGATTTCGCCGGGGTCGGAGGCGGGGAGCTGTTTTTT; CDR3aa: CASSLDFAGVGGGELFF
j_gene: TRBJ2-7; d_gene: TRBD1; v_gene: TRBV6-6; abundance: few; CDR3nt: TGTGCCAGCAGTTACGAACAGGGGATCTACGAGCAGTACTTC; CDR3aa: CASSYEQGIYEQYF
j_gene: TRBJ1-5; d_gene: .; v_gene: TRBV7-9; abundance: .; CDR3nt: TGTGCCAGCAGCCTTGGGGCCAGACAGCCCCAGCATTTT; CDR3aa: CASSLGARQPQHF
j_gene: TRBJ2-7; d_gene: .; v_gene: TRBV4-3; abundance: .; CDR3nt: TGCGCCAGCAGCCAAGCAGAAGACATCTTTCGAGGGGGCGAGCAGTACTTC; CDR3aa: CASSQAEDIFRGGEQYF
j_gene: TRBJ1-6; d_gene: .; v_gene: TRBV19; abundance: .; CDR3nt: TGTGCCAGTAGTATAAAGGGGGTATCCTCCTATAATTCACCCCTCCACTTT; CDR3aa: CASSIKGVSSYNSPLHF
j_gene: TRBJ1-6; d_gene: TRBD1; v_gene: TRBV6-2/TRBV6-3; abundance: few; CDR3nt: TGTGCCAGCAGTACCCAACAGGGGTCCGCCTATAATTCACCCCTCCACTTT; CDR3aa: CASSTQQGSAYNSPLHF
j_gene: TRBJ1-6; d_gene: .; v_gene: TRBV6-5; abundance: once; CDR3nt: TGTGCCAGCAGTATATCAGGGCCTGGTAATTCACCCCTCCACTTT; CDR3aa: CASSISGPGNSPLHF
j_gene: TRBJ2-7; d_gene: .; v_gene: TRBV5-1; abundance: .; CDR3nt: TGCGCCAGCAGCGCTGAGGGCGCCTACGAGCAGTACTTC; CDR3aa: CASSAEGAYEQYF
j_gene: TRBJ1-5; d_gene: .; v_gene: TRBV4-1; abundance: .; CDR3nt: TGCGCCAGCAGCCAAGCACAAAGCAATCAGCCCCAGCATTTT; CDR3aa: CASSQAQSNQPQHF
j_gene: TRBJ1-6; d_gene: .; v_gene: TRBV19; abundance: .; CDR3nt: TGTGCCAGTGGGGATAGCGGGGAGTCACCCCTCCACTTT; CDR3aa: CASGDSGESPLHF
j_gene: TRBJ2-7; d_gene: .; v_gene: TRBV7-9; abundance: .; CDR3nt: TGTGCCAGCAGCCCGGACAGCTTCCTCTCCTACGAGCAGTACTTC; CDR3aa: CASSPDSFLSYEQYF
j_gene: TRBJ2-7; d_gene: TRBD2; v_gene: TRBV14; abundance: .; CDR3nt: TGTGCCAGCAGCCAGCTAGCGGGGGGAGGCGAGCAGTACTTC; CDR3aa: CASSQLAGGGEQYF
j_gene: TRBJ2-3; d_gene: TRBD1; v_gene: TRBV5-1; abundance: .; CDR3nt: TGCGCCAGCAGTTTCGCCGGACAGGGCACAGATACGCAGTATTTT; CDR3aa: CASSFAGQGTDTQYF